The 10 T cell receptor beta chains in this list originate from one sample, sequenced in a study of cytomegalovirus exposure and HLA in healthy donors. PCR involved 60 Vbeta and 13 Jbeta primers. Produced via immunoSEQ multiplex PCR; TCRdb's table is partial and in-frame only. Of over 100,000 clones in the sample, roughly 70% were seen once. The sequenced sample consisted of PBMCs. These receptors were collected from a woman aged 25 to 39 in good health and CMV-seronegative.

The genes are TRBV18 and TRBJ1-2; 7 nucleotides line up with TRBD1. The CDR3 is 17 residues long. CDR1 is KGHSH, CDR2 LQKENI, per germline. Unmatched junction bases numbered 14, after V lost 4 bases and J lost 3 bases. The CDR3 loop is CASSQRTGGFQDYGYTF. CDR3 in DNA: TGTGCCAGCTCACAAAGGACAGGAGGCTTCCAGGACTATGGCTACACCTTC.

The chain links TRBV30 to TRBJ2-2; 10 nucleotides line up with TRBD2. The CDR3 runs to 17 residues. Germline trimming cut 0 bases from V and 4 bases from J; bases unmatched to any gene: 8. CDR1 and CDR2 from the germline V gene are GTSNPN and SVGIG (reference sequence). The CDR3 protein is CAWSVSSGRILTGELFF. The CDR3 DNA reads TGTGCCTGGAGTGTCTCTAGCGGGAGAATTCTCACCGGGGAGCTGTTTTTT.

V usage is TRBV15 and J usage is TRBJ1-5; D may be TRBD1 (5 bases). Germline loops: CDR1 LNHNV, CDR2 YYDKDF (reference sequence). CDR3 length: 13 amino acids. Deletions cut 0 bases from V and 7 bases from J, with 7 bases between. The CDR3 spells CATSREDTQPQHF. The DNA for the CDR3 is TGTGCCACCAGCAGAGAGGACACCCAGCCCCAGCATTTT.

The chain carries TRBV6-1 and TRBJ1-1; D gene ambiguous. The CDR3 is made up of 15 amino acids. V was cut by 5 bases and J by 4 bases, with 17 bases left in between. Germline V gene sequence: CDR1 MNHNS, CDR2 SASEGT. The CDR3 DNA reads TGTGCCAGCAGTCGTGGGCAGTCCGCTCCCACTGAAGCTTTCTTT. It is translated as CASSRGQSAPTEAFF.

The chain couples TRBV9 to TRBJ1-2, with 7 bases aligning to TRBD1. The CDR3 sequence is 16 residues long. Unmatched junction bases numbered 8, after V lost 3 bases and J lost 0 bases. CDR1 and CDR2 from the germline V gene are SGDLS and YYNGEE. The DNA of the CDR3 is TGTGCCAGCAGCGCGGGTGGGCAGGGGGCTAACTATGGCTACACCTTC. Amino acids: CASSAGGQGANYGYTF.

There are a few counts of this clone. The chain links TRBV7-3 to TRBJ1-5; D is undetermined. Per the germline V gene, CDR1 is SGHTA and CDR2 is FQGTGA. The CDR3 consists of 13 residues. V gave up 3 bases and J gave up 4 bases, with 7 bases separating them. The CDR3 protein is CASSLSGNQPQHF. The DNA of the CDR3 is TGTGCCAGCAGCTTGTCCGGTAATCAGCCCCAGCATTTT.

The chain employs TRBV7-6 and TRBJ1-5, with a possible D match to TRBD1 (5 bases). Between the trimmed V and J ends, which lost 5 bases and 1 base, there was a span of 12 bases. The CDR3 covers 15 residues. Germline CDR1 is SGHVS and CDR2 is FNYEAQ. CDR3 region: CASSPGGVSNQPQHF. Written as DNA, the CDR3 is TGTGCCAGCAGCCCCGGAGGGGTCAGCAATCAGCCCCAGCATTTT.

The rearrangement uses TRBV6-1 and TRBJ2-7; 11 nucleotides align to TRBD1. CDR3 length equals 14 residues. V lost 8 bases, J lost 5 bases, and 8 bases stayed unmatched. Germline V CDR1 and CDR2: MNHNS, SASEGT. The CDR3 DNA reads TGTGCCAGCCTCCCGGGACAGGGGGTGGACGAGCAGTACTTC. Residues: CASLPGQGVDEQYF.

The rearrangement uses TRBV5-1 and TRBJ2-1; D might be TRBD1 (7 bases). The V end lost 0 bases, the J end lost 8 bases, and 12 bases lay between the germline ends. The CDR3 has 14 residues. Germline values: CDR1 SGHRS, CDR2 YFSETQ. CDR3 coding DNA: TGCGCCAGCAGCTTGGTTCGCGGGACAGATGAGCAGTTCTTC. Translating it yields CASSLVRGTDEQFF.

This chain links TRBV7-9 with TRBJ2-3; the match to TRBD2 covers 8 bases. V lost 2 bases to trimming and J lost 2 bases; unmatched junction nucleotides: 6. The CDR3 covers 16 residues. The germline gives CDR1 SEHNR, CDR2 FQNEAQ (reference sequence). CDR3 in DNA: TGTGCCAGCAGCTTATTTCCTAGCGGGCTCACAGATACGCAGTATTTT. Encoded protein: CASSLFPSGLTDTQYF.